The source of this T cell receptor beta chain is a study of T cells in Graves' hyperthyroidism and ophthalmopathy. This clonotype was detected ten times or more. Its matching antigen is unknown. Amplified regions were TCR beta CDR3 sequences from RNA transcripts. A first-round RT-PCR of the TCR CDR3 used the HTBI primer set. TCRdb itself ran the multiplex PCR reads through MiXCR, one entry per CDR3 protein. The sample consists of 400,000 to 500,000 distinct CDR3 sequences, 13% to 15% of them appearing once. The CDR3 contains 13 residues. Trimming took 10 bases from V and 6 from J; bases not matched to a gene: 4. Study observations and caveats: From stable hyperthyroidism, ophthalmopathy was separated by a 13 V-J model. Most clonotypes expanded in thyroid above 0.001 were likewise present in blood.

Material for sequencing was blood. The rearrangement links TRBV12-3 or TRBV12-4 to TRBJ2-1; 12 bases map to TRBD2. The receptor was isolated from a woman under 30 with Graves' hyperthyroidism. CDR3 in DNA: TGTGCCACTGGGACTAGCGGGTCCAATGAGCAGTTCTTC. As protein: CATGTSGSNEQFF.